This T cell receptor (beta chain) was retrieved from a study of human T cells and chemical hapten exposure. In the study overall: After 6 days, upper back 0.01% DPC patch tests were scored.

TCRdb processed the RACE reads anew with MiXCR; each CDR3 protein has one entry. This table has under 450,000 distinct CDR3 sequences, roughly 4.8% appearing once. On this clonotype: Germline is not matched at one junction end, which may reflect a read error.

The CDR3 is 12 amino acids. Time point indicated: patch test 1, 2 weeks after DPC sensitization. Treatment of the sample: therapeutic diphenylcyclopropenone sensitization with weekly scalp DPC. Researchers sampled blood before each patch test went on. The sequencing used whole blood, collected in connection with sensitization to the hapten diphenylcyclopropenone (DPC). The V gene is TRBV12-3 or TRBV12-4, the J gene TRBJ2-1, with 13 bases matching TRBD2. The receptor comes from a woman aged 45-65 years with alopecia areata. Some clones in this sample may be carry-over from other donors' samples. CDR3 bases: TGTGCCAGCAGTTTGGGGACTAGCGGGGAACTCTTC. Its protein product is CASSLGTSGELF.